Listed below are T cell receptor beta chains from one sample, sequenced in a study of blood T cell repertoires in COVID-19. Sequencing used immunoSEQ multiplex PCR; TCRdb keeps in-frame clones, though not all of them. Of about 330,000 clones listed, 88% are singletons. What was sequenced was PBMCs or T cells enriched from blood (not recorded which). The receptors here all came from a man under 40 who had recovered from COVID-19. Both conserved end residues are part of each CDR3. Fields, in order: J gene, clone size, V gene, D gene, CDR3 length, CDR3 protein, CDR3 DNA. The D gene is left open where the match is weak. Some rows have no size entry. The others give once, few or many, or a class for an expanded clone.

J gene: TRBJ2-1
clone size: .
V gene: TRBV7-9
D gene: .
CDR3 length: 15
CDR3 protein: CASRSGLGIVDEQFF
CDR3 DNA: TGTGCCAGCAGGTCGGGACTGGGGATCGTGGATGAGCAGTTCTTC

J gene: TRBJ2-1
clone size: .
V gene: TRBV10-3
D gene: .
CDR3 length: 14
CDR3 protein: CAISAGQGGNEQFF
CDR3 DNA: TGTGCCATCAGTGCCGGGCAGGGGGGCAATGAGCAGTTCTTC

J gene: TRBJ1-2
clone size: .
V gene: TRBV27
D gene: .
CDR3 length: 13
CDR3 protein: CASKSENNYGYTF
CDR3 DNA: TGTGCCAGCAAGTCAGAAAATAACTATGGCTACACCTTC

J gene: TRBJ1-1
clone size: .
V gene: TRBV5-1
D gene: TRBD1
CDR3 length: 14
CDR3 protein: CASSAGQVNTEAFF
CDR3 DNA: TGCGCCAGCAGCGCTGGACAGGTCAACACTGAAGCTTTCTTT

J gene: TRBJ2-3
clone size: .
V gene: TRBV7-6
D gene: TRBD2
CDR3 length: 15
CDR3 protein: CASSPRGSSTDTQYF
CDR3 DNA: TGTGCCAGCAGCCCGCGGGGGTCTAGCACAGATACGCAGTATTTT

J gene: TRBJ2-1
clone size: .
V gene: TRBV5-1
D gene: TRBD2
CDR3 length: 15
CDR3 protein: CASIPATSGVNEQFF
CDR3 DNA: TGCGCCAGCATCCCCGCGACTAGCGGGGTAAATGAGCAGTTCTTC

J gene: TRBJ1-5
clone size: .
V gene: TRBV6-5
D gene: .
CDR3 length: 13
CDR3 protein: CASSYDGGQPQHF
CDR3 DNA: TGTGCCAGCAGTTACGACGGGGGTCAGCCCCAGCATTTT

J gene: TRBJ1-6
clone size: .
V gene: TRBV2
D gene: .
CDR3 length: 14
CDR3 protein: CASSARRGYSPLHF
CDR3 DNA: TGTGCCAGCAGTGCGCGCAGGGGCTACTCACCCCTCCACTTT

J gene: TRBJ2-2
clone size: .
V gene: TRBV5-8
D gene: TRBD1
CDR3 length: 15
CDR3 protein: CASSSGTGGTGELFF
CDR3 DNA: TGTGCCAGCAGCTCCGGGACAGGGGGTACCGGGGAGCTGTTTTTT

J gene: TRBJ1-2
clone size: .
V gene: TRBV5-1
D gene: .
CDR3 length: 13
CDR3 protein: CASSSEGRVGYTF
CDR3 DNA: TGCGCCAGCAGCTCGGAAGGCAGGGTTGGCTACACCTTC

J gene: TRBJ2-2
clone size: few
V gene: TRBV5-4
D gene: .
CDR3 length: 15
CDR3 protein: CASSDQGRDTGELFF
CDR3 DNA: TGTGCCAGCAGCGATCAGGGGCGGGACACCGGGGAGCTGTTTTTT

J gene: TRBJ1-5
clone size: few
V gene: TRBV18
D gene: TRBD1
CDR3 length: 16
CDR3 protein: CASSPPSQGAEQPQHF
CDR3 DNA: TGTGCCAGCTCACCACCTTCTCAGGGGGCTGAGCAGCCCCAGCATTTT

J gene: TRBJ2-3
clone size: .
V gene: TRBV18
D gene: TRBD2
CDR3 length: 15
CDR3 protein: CASSLRLARADTQYF
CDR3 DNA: TGTGCCAGCTCCCTCCGACTAGCGAGGGCAGATACGCAGTATTTT

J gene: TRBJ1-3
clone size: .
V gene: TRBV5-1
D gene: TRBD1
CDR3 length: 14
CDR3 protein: CASSFDRAGNTIYF
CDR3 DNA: TGCGCCAGCAGCTTCGACAGGGCCGGAAACACCATATATTTT

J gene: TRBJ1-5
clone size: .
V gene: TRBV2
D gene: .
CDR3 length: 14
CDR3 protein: CASRYRDKGQPQHF
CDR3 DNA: TGTGCCAGCAGATACAGGGATAAGGGTCAGCCCCAGCATTTT

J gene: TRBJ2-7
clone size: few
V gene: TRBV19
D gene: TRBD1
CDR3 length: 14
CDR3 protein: CASTKRGTGDEQYF
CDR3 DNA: TGTGCCAGTACCAAGAGGGGGACAGGGGACGAGCAGTACTTC

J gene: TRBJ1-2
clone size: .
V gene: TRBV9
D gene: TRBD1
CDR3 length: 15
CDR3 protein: CASSVTGTGGGGYTF
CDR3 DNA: TGTGCCAGCAGCGTAACCGGGACAGGGGGCGGTGGCTACACCTTC

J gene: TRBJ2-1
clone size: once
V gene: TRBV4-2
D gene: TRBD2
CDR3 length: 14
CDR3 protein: CASRPSGGAVEQFF
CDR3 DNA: TGTGCCAGTCGGCCTAGCGGGGGGGCAGTTGAGCAGTTCTTC

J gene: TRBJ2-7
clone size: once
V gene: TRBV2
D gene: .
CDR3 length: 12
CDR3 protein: CASSEAGHEQYF
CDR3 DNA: TGTGCCAGCAGTGAAGCGGGCCACGAGCAGTACTTC

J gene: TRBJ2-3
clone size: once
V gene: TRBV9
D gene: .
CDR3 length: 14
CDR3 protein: CASSVAPGRDTQYF
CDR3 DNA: TGTGCCAGCAGCGTAGCGCCAGGAAGGGATACGCAGTATTTT

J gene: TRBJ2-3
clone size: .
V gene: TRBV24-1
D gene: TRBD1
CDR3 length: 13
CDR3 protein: CATSDSTGVTQYF
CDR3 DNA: TGTGCCACCAGTGATTCCACAGGGGTCACGCAGTATTTT

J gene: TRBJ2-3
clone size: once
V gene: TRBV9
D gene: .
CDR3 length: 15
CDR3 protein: CASSPRGASTDTQYF
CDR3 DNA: TGTGCCAGCAGCCCTCGGGGGGCAAGCACAGATACGCAGTATTTT

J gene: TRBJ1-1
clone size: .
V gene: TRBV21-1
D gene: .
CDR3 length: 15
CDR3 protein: CASSLIGTGNTEAFF
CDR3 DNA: TGTGCCAGCAGCCTGATTGGGACAGGGAACACTGAAGCTTTCTTT

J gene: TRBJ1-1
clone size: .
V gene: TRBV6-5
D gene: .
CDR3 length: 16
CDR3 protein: CASSYRGAGRLGEAFF
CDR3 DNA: TGTGCCAGCAGTTACCGCGGGGCCGGACGGTTAGGTGAAGCTTTCTTT

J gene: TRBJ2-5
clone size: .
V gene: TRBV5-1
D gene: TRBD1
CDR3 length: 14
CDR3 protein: CASSLDRQGETQYF
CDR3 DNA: TGCGCCAGCAGCTTGGATAGACAGGGAGAGACCCAGTACTTC

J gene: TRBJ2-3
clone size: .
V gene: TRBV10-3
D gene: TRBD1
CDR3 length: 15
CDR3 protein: CAISAGQGAPDTQYF
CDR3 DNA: TGTGCCATCAGTGCCGGACAGGGGGCCCCAGATACGCAGTATTTT

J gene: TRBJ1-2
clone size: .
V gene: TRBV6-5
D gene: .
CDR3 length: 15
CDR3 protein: CASSNTDSSNYGYTF
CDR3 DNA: TGTGCCAGCAGTAACACAGATTCCTCTAACTATGGCTACACCTTC

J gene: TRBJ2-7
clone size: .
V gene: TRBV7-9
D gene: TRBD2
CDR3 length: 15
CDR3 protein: CASSQLAGGLYEQYF
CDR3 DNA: TGTGCCAGCAGCCAACTAGCGGGGGGGCTTTACGAGCAGTACTTC

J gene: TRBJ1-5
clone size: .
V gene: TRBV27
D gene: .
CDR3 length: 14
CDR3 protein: CASSLTRGNQPQHF
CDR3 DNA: TGTGCCAGCAGTTTGACGAGGGGCAATCAGCCCCAGCATTTT

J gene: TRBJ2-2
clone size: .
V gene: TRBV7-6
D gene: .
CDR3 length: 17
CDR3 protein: CASSLIPTGRNTGELFF
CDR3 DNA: TGTGCCAGCAGCTTAATTCCTACGGGTCGGAACACCGGGGAGCTGTTTTTT

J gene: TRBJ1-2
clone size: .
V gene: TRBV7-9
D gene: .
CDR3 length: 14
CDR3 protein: CASSLKGGLIGYTF
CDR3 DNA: TGTGCCAGCAGCCTAAAGGGAGGTCTCATTGGCTACACCTTC

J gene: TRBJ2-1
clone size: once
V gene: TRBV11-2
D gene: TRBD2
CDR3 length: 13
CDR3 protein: CASSIRLADEQFF
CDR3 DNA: TGTGCCAGCAGCATAAGACTAGCTGATGAGCAGTTCTTC

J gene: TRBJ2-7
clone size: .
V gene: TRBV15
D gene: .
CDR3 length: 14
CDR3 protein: CATSLARSDYEQYF
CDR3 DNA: TGTGCCACCAGCCTAGCCCGGAGTGACTACGAGCAGTACTTC

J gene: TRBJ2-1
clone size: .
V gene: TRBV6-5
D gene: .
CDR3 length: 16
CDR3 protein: CASSYSFGETYNEQFF
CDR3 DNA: TGTGCCAGCAGTTACTCGTTCGGGGAGACCTACAATGAGCAGTTCTTC

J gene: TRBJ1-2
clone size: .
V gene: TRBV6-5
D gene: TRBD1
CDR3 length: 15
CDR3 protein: CASSPRSGGLNGYTF
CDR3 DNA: TGTGCCAGCAGTCCAAGATCAGGGGGCCTTAATGGCTACACCTTC

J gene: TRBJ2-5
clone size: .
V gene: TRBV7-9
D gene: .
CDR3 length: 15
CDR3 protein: CASSLGGALRETQYF
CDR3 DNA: TGTGCCAGCAGCTTAGGGGGAGCCCTCAGGGAGACCCAGTACTTC

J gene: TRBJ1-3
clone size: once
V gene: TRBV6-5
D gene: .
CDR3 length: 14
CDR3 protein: CASSYSSVGNTIYF
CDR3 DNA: TGTGCCAGCAGTTACTCGTCCGTTGGAAACACCATATATTTT

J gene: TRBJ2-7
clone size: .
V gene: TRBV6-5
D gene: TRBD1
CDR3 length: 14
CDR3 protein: CASSLLQGVYEQYF
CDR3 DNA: TGTGCCAGCAGCCTCTTACAGGGGGTCTACGAGCAGTACTTC

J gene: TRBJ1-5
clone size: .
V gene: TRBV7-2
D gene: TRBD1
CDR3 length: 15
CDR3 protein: CASSSRTGGNQPQHF
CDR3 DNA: TGTGCCAGCAGCTCCCGGACAGGGGGGAATCAGCCCCAGCATTTT

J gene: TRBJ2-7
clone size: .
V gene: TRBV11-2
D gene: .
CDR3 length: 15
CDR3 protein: CASSQGHISSYEQYF
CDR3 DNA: TGTGCCAGCAGCCAGGGACACATATCTTCCTACGAGCAGTACTTC

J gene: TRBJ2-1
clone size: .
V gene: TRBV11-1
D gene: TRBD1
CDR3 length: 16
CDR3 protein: CASSLEGGLEYNEQFF
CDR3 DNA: TGTGCCAGCAGCTTAGAAGGGGGCTTGGAGTACAATGAGCAGTTCTTC

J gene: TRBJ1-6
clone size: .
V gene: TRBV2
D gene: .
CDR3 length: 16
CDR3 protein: CASSESSGRANSPLHF
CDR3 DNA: TGTGCCAGCAGTGAATCCTCTGGCAGGGCAAACTCACCCCTCCACTTT

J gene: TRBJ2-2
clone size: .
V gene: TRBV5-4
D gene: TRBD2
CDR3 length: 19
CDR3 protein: CASSLGLFSGGRLSGELFF
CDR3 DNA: TGTGCCAGCAGCTTGGGGCTCTTTTCGGGGGGGCGTCTGTCCGGGGAGCTGTTTTTT

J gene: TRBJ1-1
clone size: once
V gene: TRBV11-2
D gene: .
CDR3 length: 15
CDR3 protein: CASSLIQDLWTEAFF
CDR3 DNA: TGTGCCAGCAGCTTAATCCAGGACTTATGGACTGAAGCTTTCTTT

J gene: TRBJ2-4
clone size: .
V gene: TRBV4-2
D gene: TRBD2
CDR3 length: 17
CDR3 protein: CASSQGLAGTFKNIQYF
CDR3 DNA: TGTGCCAGCAGCCAAGGACTAGCGGGGACCTTCAAAAACATTCAGTACTTC

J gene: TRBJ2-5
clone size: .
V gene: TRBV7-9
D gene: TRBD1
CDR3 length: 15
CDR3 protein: CASSSPLDRAETQYF
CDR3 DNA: TGTGCCAGCAGCTCACCCCTGGACAGGGCTGAGACCCAGTACTTC

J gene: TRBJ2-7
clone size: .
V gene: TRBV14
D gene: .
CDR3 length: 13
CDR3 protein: CASSQVQGREQYF
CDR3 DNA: TGTGCCAGCAGCCAAGTCCAGGGTCGTGAGCAGTACTTC

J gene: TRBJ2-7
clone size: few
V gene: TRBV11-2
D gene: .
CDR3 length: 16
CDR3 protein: CASSLAPAVGSYEQYF
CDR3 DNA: TGTGCCAGCAGCTTAGCCCCCGCGGTAGGCTCCTACGAGCAGTACTTC

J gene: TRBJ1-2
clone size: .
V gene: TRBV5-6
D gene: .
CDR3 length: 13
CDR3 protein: CASSLRQSDGYTF
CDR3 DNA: TGTGCCAGCAGCTTGAGGCAAAGCGATGGCTACACCTTC

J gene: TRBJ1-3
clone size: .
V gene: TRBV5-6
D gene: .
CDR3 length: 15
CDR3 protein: CASSPGSPSGNTIYF
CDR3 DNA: TGTGCCAGCAGCCCCGGGAGTCCCTCTGGAAACACCATATATTTT

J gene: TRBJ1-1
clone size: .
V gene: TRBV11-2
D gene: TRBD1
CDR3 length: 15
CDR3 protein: CASSKQTGGNTEAFF
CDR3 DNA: TGTGCCAGCAGCAAACAAACAGGGGGCAACACTGAAGCTTTCTTT

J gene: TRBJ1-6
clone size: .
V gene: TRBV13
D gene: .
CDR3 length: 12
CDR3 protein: CASSPGGSPLHF
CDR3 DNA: TGTGCCAGCAGCCCGGGTGGTTCACCCCTCCACTTT

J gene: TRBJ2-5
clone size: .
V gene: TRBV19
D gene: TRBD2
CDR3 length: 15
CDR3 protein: CASRPLSGGAETQYF
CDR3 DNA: TGTGCCAGTAGGCCTTTAAGCGGGGGGGCGGAGACCCAGTACTTC